This T cell receptor beta chain is drawn from a study of OX40 agonist ivuxolimab in advanced cancers. As for the study in general: Every 2 weeks, ivuxolimab was infused into the patients intravenously at between 0.01 and 10 mg/kg.

The CDR3 spans 17 residues. The ends were cut back, 0 bases at V and 5 bases at J, with 18 bases in the middle. Germline V gene sequence: CDR1 MGHRA, CDR2 YSYEKL. Whole-study findings and limits: At 0.1 to 3.0 mg/kg, clonal expansion of CD4+ and CD8+ blood T cells had occurred by week 6.

Assay used: immunoSEQ multiplex PCR; TCRdb lists only in-frame clones, some missing. The data show some 14,000 clones, approximately 84% seen once. Turning to this clone: Antigen: not known.

This sequence was found in an adult with an advanced solid tumor such as melanoma, head and neck, liver or kidney cancer. This chain links TRBV4-1 with TRBJ2-3, with D possibly matching TRBD2 (6 bases). Sequenced material: CD4+ or CD8+ T cells sorted from blood, taken in a trial of the OX40 agonist ivuxolimab. The CDR3 here is CASSQDGVAERVDTQYF. The CDR3 DNA sequence: TGCGCCAGCAGCCAAGATGGAGTAGCGGAGAGGGTAGATACGCAGTATTTT.